This TCR beta chain was recorded in a study of blood T cells in healthy people across ages. On this clonotype: What it binds is unknown.

This CDR3 is 18 amino acids long. Germline V gene lookup returns CDR1 DFQATT and CDR2 SNEGSKA (reference sequence). V shed 3 bases and J shed 4 bases, with 22 bases lying between them. General observations from the study: Possibly, changes in expanded clonotypes were confounded because donor CMV status was unknown. Long-lived donors exceeded aged donors in naive CD4+ cells and diversity.

The use of a sample-barcoded 5' primer and a J-beta primer mix characterized a second PCR of roughly 6 to 11 cycles. MiXCR, applied by TCRdb to the 5' RACE reads, yields one record per CDR3 protein. Seen here are over 950,000 distinct CDR3 sequences, roughly 51% observed once, and the top ten hold 20% to 25%. Caucasian, healthy and from Russia, the donors were aged between about 6 and 90. The extraction recovered at least 5.5 micrograms of total RNA per sample. What was sequenced was blood. The chain links TRBV20-1 to TRBJ2-6; D is perhaps TRBD2 (5 bases). This TCR was recovered from a woman between 55 and 75 years old in good health. In nucleotides, the CDR3 is TGCAGTGCTAGTACCCTAGCTTACGCTCGGAGAGGGGCCAACGTCCTGACTTTC. Residues: CSASTLAYARRGANVLTF.